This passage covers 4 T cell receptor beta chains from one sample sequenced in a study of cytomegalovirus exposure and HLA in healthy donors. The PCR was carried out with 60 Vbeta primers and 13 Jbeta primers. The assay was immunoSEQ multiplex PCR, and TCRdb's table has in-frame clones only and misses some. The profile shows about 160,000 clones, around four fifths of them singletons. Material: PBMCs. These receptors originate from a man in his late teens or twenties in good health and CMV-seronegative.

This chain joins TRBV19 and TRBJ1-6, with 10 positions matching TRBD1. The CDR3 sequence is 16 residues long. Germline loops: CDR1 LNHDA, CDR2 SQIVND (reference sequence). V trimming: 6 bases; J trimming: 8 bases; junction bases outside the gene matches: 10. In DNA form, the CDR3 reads TGTGCCAGTAGAACTACGCCCGGGACAGGGGATTCACCCCTCCACTTT. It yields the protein CASRTTPGTGDSPLHF.

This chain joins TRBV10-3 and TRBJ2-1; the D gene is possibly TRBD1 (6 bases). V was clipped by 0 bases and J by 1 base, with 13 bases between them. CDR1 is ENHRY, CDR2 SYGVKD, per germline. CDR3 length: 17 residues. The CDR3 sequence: CAISESYRVESYNEQFF. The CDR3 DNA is TGTGCCATCAGTGAGTCCTACAGGGTAGAATCCTACAATGAGCAGTTCTTC.

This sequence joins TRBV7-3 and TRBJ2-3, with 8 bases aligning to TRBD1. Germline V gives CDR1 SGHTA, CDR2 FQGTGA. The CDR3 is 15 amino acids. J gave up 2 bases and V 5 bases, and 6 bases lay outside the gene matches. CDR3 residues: CASSLQGAFTDTQYF. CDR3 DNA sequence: TGTGCCAGCAGCCTCCAGGGGGCGTTCACAGATACGCAGTATTTT.

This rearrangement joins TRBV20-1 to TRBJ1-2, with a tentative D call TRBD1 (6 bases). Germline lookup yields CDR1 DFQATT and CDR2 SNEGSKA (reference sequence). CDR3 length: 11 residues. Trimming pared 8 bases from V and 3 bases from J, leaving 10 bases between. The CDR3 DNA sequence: TGCAGTTTTACAGGGTACTATGGCTACACCTTC. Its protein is CSFTGYYGYTF.